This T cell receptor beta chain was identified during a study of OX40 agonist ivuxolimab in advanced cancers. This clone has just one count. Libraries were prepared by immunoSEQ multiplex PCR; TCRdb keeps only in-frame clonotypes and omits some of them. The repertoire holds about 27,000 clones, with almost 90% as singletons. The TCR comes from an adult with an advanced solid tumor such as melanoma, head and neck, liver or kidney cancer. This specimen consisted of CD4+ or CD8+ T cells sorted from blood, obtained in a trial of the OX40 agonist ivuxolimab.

CDR3 sequence reads: CASSIGGQWNQPQHF. CDR3 in DNA: TGTGCCAGTAGTATAGGGGGGCAGTGGAATCAGCCCCAGCATTTT. This rearrangement joins TRBV19 to TRBJ1-5, with D perhaps matching TRBD1 (6 bases). The germline V gene encodes CDR1 LNHDA and CDR2 SQIVND (reference sequence). V lost 1 base, J lost 4 bases, and 11 bases lay in between. The CDR3 sequence is 15 residues long.